The next 25 T cell receptor beta chains were all read from a single sample in a study of metastatic and nonmetastatic thyroid tumors. TCRdb reanalyzed the PCR reads via MiXCR. In the table there are some 46,000 clones, around 23% of which are singletons. Nobody among the patients had been given any treatment before thyroid surgery. The material sequenced was blood. These receptor sequences come from a male donor with papillary thyroid cancer or a benign thyroid nodule (not recorded which). Some clones in this sample may be carry-over from other donors' samples.

This clone was observed many times. This chain links TRBV19 with TRBJ2-4; 16 bases agree with TRBD2. The CDR3 totals 17 residues. V lost 5 bases, J lost 0 bases, and 1 base stayed unmatched. Germline V gene lookup returns CDR1 LNHDA and CDR2 SQIVND (reference sequence). For the CDR3, the DNA is TGTGCCAGTAGTGGGACTAGCGGGGGGGGAGCCAAAAACATTCAGTACTTC. Encoded protein: CASSGTSGGGAKNIQYF.

Worth noting for this clone: One end of the junction does not line up with germline, which may come from a read error. The chain combines TRBV5-1 with TRBJ1-2; 9 nucleotides align to TRBD1. CDR3 size: 14 residues. The germline V gene has CDR1 SGHRS and CDR2 YFSETQ. CDR3: CANSWGQGDYGYTF. In DNA, the CDR3 is TGCGCCAACAGCTGGGGACAGGGCGACTATGGCTACACCTTC. Full variable domain (rest looked up from reference TRBV5-1 and TRBJ1-2): KAGVTQTPRYLIKTRGQQVTLSCSPISGHRSVSWYQQTPGQGLQFLFEYFSETQRNKGNFPGRFSGRQFSNSRSEMNVSTLELGDSALYLCANSWGQGDYGYTFGSGTRLTVV.

This clone is labeled medium-sized. The CDR3 coding sequence is TGTGCCAGCAGGGAGGGACGGGGGGCCTACGAGCAGTACTTC. Translating it yields CASREGRGAYEQYF. The chain links TRBV27 to TRBJ2-7; 7 bases fit TRBD2. Germline CDR1 reads MNHEY; CDR2 reads SMNVEV (reference sequence). The V gene end was trimmed by 6 bases and the J gene end by 2 bases; junction bases not matched to a gene: 7. The CDR3 extends over 14 amino acids.

The sample holds many counts of this clone. V usage is TRBV11-2 and J usage is TRBJ1-5; D unclear. V lost 5 bases and J 1 base, leaving 9 bases between the germline ends. This CDR3 region has 14 residues. CDR1 and CDR2 from the germline V gene are SGHAT and FQNNGV. CDR3 in DNA: TGTGCCAGCAGCGCCCCGGGGAGCAATCAGCCCCAGCATTTT. Translation: CASSAPGSNQPQHF. The variable domain in full, with the rest retrieved from reference TRBV11-2 and TRBJ1-5, is EAGVAQSPRYKIIEKRQSVAFWCNPISGHATLYWYQQILGQGPKLLIQFQNNGVVDDSQLPKDRFSAERLKGVDSTLKIQPAKLEDSAVYLCASSAPGSNQPQHFGDGTRLSIL.

V and J are TRBV18 and TRBJ2-7, with unresolved D. The CDR3 runs 11 residues. Trimming stripped 3 bases from V and 2 bases from J, with 2 bases between. CDR1 and CDR2 (germline): KGHSH, LQKENI. The CDR3 coding sequence is TGTGCCAGCTCACCTGCCTACGAGCAGTACTTC. Its translation: CASSPAYEQYF. Drawing the rest from reference TRBV18 and TRBJ2-7, the complete variable domain is NAGVMQNPRHLVRRRGQEARLRCSPMKGHSHVYWYRQLPEEGLKFMVYLQKENIIDESGMPKERFSAEFPKEGPSILRIQQVVRGDSAAYFCASSPAYEQYFGPGTRLTVT.

At least ten counts were recorded for this clone. This chain connects TRBV25-1 to TRBJ2-1, with a weak D call TRBD2 (6 bases). V was pared by 5 bases and J by 5 bases, with 22 bases between. Per the germline V gene, CDR1 is MGHDK and CDR2 is SYGVNS. This CDR3 contains 17 residues. CDR3 sequence reads: CASSRAGRSSGHNEQFF. In nucleotides, the CDR3 is TGTGCCAGCAGTAGGGCCGGAAGGTCCAGCGGGCACAATGAGCAGTTCTTC.

This rearrangement joins TRBV11-2 to TRBJ2-3; 10 positions match TRBD2. CDR3 length: 16 residues. Germline V CDR1 and CDR2: SGHAT, FQNNGV. V gave up 5 bases and J gave up 0 bases; unmatched junction bases: 5. The CDR3 region has the DNA TGTGCCAGCAGCCTCCTAGCGGGAGCTAGCACAGATACGCAGTATTTT. Encoded protein: CASSLLAGASTDTQYF.

In this sample, this clone turned up many times. The CDR3 region has the DNA TGTGCCAGCAGCGAAAGACTAGCGGAACTGTGTGAGCAGTTCTTC. It is translated as CASSERLAELCEQFF. The chain is built from TRBV28 and TRBJ2-1; 9 bases are a match to TRBD2. From germline, CDR1 is MDHEN and CDR2 SYDVKM. After removal of 6 bases from V and 9 bases from J, the junction contained 12 bases not matched to a gene. The CDR3 sequence is 15 residues long.

As for this clone: One end of the junction is discordant with germline, which a read error may explain. This chain links TRBV19 with TRBJ2-1; 8 bases match TRBD2. From germline, CDR1 is LNHDA and CDR2 SQIVND (reference sequence). The CDR3 is 14 amino acids. CDR3 loop: CASSYQRESGDQFF. The CDR3 nucleotides are TGTGCTAGTAGTTACCAGCGGGAGTCTGGTGATCAGTTCTTC. Full variable domain (outside the CDR3, taken from reference TRBV19 and TRBJ2-1): DGGITQSPKYLFRKEGQNVTLSCEQNLNHDAMYWYRQDPGQGLRLIYYSQIVNDFQKGDIAEGYSVSREKKESFPLTVTSAQKNPTAFYLCASSYQRESGDQFFGPGTRLTVL.

At least ten counts were recorded for this clone. J is TRBJ2-1 and V is TRBV18; 13 nucleotides align to TRBD2. J gave up 7 bases and V 3 bases, and 3 bases lay outside the gene matches. The CDR3 extends over 15 amino acids. In germline, CDR1 is KGHSH, CDR2 LQKENI. CDR3 sequence (DNA): TGTGCCAGCTCACCTTCGGGACTAGCGGGGAATGAGCAGTTCTTC. The encoded protein is CASSPSGLAGNEQFF.

This clone was picked up many times. The chain uses TRBV11-2 and TRBJ2-1; possible D gene TRBD2, 6 bases. The germline CDR1 and CDR2 sequences are SGHAT and FQNNGV. CDR3 size: 15 residues. Trimming took off 4 bases at V and 0 bases at J, with 10 bases between the two ends. CDR3 residues: CASSSRLDSYNEQFF. As DNA, the CDR3 is TGTGCCAGCAGCTCACGACTAGACTCCTACAATGAGCAGTTCTTC.

This clone turned up a few times. V is TRBV20-1 and J is TRBJ2-1, with TRBD2 matching 12 bases. The V segment lost 6 bases and the J segment 6 bases; nucleotides outside the gene matches: 9. Germline assignment: CDR1 DFQATT and CDR2 SNEGSKA (reference sequence). CDR3 size: 15 residues. This chain's CDR3 is CSAAGKTSGGNEQFF. DNA of the CDR3: TGCAGTGCCGCAGGGAAGACTAGCGGGGGCAATGAGCAGTTCTTC.

This clone was seen many times. V and J are TRBV6-1 and TRBJ1-1; possible D gene TRBD1, 5 bases. Germline V gene data show CDR1 as MNHNS and CDR2 as SASEGT. V was trimmed by 11 bases and J by 5 bases, leaving 18 bases between them. The CDR3 length is 13 residues. The CDR3 coding sequence is TGTGCCTTACGGGGGGGGATGGGGACTGAAGCTTTCTTT. Its translation is CALRGGMGTEAFF.

This chain links TRBV12-3 or TRBV12-4 with TRBJ2-1; 8 bases are a match to TRBD2. Unmatched junction bases numbered 2, after V lost 3 bases and J lost 1 base. There are 15 residues in the CDR3. The CDR3 sequence is CASSLSSGSYNEQFF. DNA for the CDR3: TGTGCCAGCAGTTTGTCTAGCGGGTCCTACAATGAGCAGTTCTTC.

The rearrangement links TRBV5-1 to TRBJ1-1, with 7 bases that match TRBD1. This CDR3 has 11 residues. Trimming removed 3 bases from V and 11 bases from J; junction bases left unmatched: 4. The germline V gene encodes CDR1 SGHRS and CDR2 YFSETQ. CDR3 in DNA: TGCGCCAGCAGCTCCAACAGGGGTGCTTTCTTT. Protein: CASSSNRGAFF.

CDR3 protein: CASSLLAYSGANFLTF. The DNA for the CDR3 is TGTGCCAGCAGCTTATTGGCCTACTCTGGGGCCAATTTCCTGACTTTC. The V call is TRBV7-6, the J call TRBJ2-6, with a tentative D call TRBD1 (5 bases). The CDR3 covers 16 residues. V lost 2 bases and J lost 14, with 22 bases in between. The germline CDR1 and CDR2 sequences are SGHVS and FNYEAQ.

This clone turned up a few times. This sequence joins TRBV12-3 or TRBV12-4 and TRBJ1-2, with D maybe TRBD1 (5 bases). CDR3 length: 16 residues. Trimming removed 6 bases at V and 7 bases at J, with 24 bases between. In DNA form, the CDR3 reads TGTGCCAGCAGCCAAGCATATGGGGCCCAGATCTCTGGCTACACCTTC. As protein: CASSQAYGAQISGYTF.

Concerning this clone itself: A junction boundary mismatches the germline segment, possibly from a read error. The chain combines TRBV11-3 with TRBJ1-2; 8 bases align to TRBD1. Germline V gives CDR1 SGHNT, CDR2 YENEEA. The CDR3 totals 16 residues. CDR3 nucleotide sequence: TGTGCCAGCAGCTTAGAGGGTCGACAGGGGAACTATGGCTACGCCTTC. Its protein is CASSLEGRQGNYGYAF.

This clone was counted a few times. The limits of the CDR3 on the DNA are not certain, so only TCRdb's listed CDR3 is given. Other DNA sequences in this specimen translate into the identical CDR3. The chain employs TRBV15 and TRBJ2-6; the D call in the table, TRBD2, was not verified against the DNA. From germline, CDR1 is LNHNV and CDR2 YYDKDF (reference sequence). The CDR3 totals 16 residues, both ends included. The CDR3 loop is CATSVAGGSGANVLTF.

The gene calls are TRBV7-3 and TRBJ2-1; no firm D call. The CDR3 sequence is 15 residues long. Trimming removed 6 bases at V and 0 bases at J, with 12 bases between. Germline values: CDR1 SGHTA, CDR2 FQGTGA. CDR3 sequence: CASSQDASSYNEQFF. DNA of the CDR3: TGTGCCAGCAGTCAAGACGCCTCCTCCTACAATGAGCAGTTCTTC.

In this sample, this clone turned up many times. The J gene is TRBJ1-2, the V gene TRBV11-2; TRBD1 might be the D (6 bases). There are 18 residues in the CDR3. CDR1 is SGHAT, CDR2 FQNNGV, per germline. Trimming removed 0 bases at V and 3 bases at J, with 20 bases between. The CDR3 loop reads CASSLDYPRDIGDYGYTF. CDR3 bases: TGTGCCAGCAGCTTAGATTATCCCAGGGACATCGGTGACTATGGCTACACCTTC.

CDR3 sequence (DNA): TGTGCCAGCAGTTTGGACGGGACTAGCGGCTACGAGCAGTACTTC. This codes for CASSLDGTSGYEQYF. The rearrangement joins TRBV27 to TRBJ2-7; 11 bases are shared with TRBD2. J gave up 3 bases and V 3 bases, and 4 bases lay outside the gene matches. This CDR3 region has 15 residues. CDR1 MNHEY and CDR2 SMNVEV come from the germline V gene (reference sequence).

This clone was recorded many times. The rearrangement joins TRBV20-1 to TRBJ1-2; 8 bases map to TRBD1. V shed 0 bases, J shed 4 bases, and the junction held 10 bases outside the gene matches. The germline V gene encodes CDR1 DFQATT and CDR2 SNEGSKA (reference sequence). The CDR3 extends over 16 amino acids. The CDR3 region has the DNA TGCAGTGCTAGAGATGGTGGGCAGGGGGCCCTCTATGGCTACACCTTC. Translating it yields CSARDGGQGALYGYTF.

The rearrangement joins TRBV9 to TRBJ1-3; possible D gene TRBD1, 6 bases. The ends were cut back, 8 bases at V and 3 bases at J, with 12 bases in the middle. The CDR3 sequence is 13 residues long. CDR1 is SGDLS and CDR2 is YYNGEE in the germline V gene. The CDR3 bases are TGTGCCAGTTCAGGGGCTTATGGAAACACCATATATTTT. It translates to CASSGAYGNTIYF.

There are a few counts of this clone. One base away lies a much larger clone, so this may be a sequencing read error. V usage is TRBV19 and J usage is TRBJ2-7, with 10 nucleotides matching TRBD2. Germline lookup yields CDR1 LNHDA and CDR2 SQIVND (reference sequence). V shed 3 bases, J shed 1 base, and the junction held 12 bases outside the gene matches. This CDR3 comprises 18 residues. CDR3 sequence: CASSIGLPGTSESYEQYF. The CDR3 nucleotides are TGTGCCAGTAGTATTGGGCTTCCGGGGACTAGCGAATCCTACGAGCAGTACTTC.